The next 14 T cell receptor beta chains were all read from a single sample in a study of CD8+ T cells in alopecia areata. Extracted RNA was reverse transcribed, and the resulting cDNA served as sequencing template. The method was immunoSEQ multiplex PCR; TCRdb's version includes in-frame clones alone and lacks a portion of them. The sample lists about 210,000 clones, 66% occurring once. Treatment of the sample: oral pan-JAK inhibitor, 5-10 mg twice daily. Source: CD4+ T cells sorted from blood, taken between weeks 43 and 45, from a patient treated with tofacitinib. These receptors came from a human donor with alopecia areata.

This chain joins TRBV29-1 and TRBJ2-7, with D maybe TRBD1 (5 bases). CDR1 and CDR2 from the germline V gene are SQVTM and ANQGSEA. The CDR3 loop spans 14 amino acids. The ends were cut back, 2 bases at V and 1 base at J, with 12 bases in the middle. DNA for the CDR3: TGCAGCGTTGAACCCGGGCAGGGTTCCTACGAGCAGTACTTC. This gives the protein CSVEPGQGSYEQYF.

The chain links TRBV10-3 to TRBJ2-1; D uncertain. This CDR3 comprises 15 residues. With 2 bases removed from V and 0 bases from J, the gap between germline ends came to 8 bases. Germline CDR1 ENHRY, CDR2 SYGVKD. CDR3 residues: CAISEGPSSYNEQFF. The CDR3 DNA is TGTGCCATCAGTGAGGGACCAAGCTCCTACAATGAGCAGTTCTTC.

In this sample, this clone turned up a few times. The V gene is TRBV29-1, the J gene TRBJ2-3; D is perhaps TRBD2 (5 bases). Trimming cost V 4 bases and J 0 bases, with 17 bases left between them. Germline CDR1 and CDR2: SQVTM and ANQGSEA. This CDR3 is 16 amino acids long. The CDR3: CSVAGLSSESTDTQYF. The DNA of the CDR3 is TGCAGCGTTGCCGGTTTGAGTAGCGAGAGCACAGATACGCAGTATTTT.

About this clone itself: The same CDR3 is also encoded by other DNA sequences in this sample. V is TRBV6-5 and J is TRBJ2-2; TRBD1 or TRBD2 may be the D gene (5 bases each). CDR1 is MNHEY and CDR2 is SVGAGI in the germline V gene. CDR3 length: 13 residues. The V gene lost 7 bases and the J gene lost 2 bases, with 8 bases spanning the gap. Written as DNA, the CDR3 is TGTGCCAGCACGGGGCCAAACACCGGGGAGCTGTTTTTT. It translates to CASTGPNTGELFF.

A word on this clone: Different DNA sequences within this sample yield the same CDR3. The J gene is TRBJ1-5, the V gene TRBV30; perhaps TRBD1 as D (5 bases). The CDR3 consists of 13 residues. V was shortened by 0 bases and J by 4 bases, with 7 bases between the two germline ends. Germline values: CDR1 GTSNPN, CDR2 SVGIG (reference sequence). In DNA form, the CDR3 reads TGTGCCTGGAGTGTAGACAGAAATCAGCCCCAGCATTTT. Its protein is CAWSVDRNQPQHF.

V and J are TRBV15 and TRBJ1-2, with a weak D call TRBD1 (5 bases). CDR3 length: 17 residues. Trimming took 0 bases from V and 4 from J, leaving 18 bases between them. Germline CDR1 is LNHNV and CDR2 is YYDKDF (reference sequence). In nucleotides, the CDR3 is TGTGCCACCAGCAGAGATCGCAGGGATGCTGGTCCCTATGGCTACACCTTC. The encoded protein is CATSRDRRDAGPYGYTF.

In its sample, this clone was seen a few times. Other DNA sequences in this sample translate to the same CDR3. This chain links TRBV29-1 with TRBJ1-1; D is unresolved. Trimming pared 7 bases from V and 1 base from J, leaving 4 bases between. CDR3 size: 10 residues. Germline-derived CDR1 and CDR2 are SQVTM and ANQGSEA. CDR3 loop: CSGKNTEAFF. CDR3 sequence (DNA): TGCAGCGGCAAGAACACTGAAGCTTTCTTT.

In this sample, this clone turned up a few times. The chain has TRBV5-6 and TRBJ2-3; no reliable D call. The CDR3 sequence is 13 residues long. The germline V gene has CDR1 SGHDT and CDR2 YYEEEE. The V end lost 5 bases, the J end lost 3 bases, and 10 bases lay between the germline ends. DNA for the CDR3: TGTGCCAGCAGACTCACCGGTACAGATACGCAGTATTTT. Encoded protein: CASRLTGTDTQYF.

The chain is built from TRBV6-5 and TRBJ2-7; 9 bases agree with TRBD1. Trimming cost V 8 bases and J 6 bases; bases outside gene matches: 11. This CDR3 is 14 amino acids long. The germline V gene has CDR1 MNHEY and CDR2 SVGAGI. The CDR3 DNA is TGTGCCAGCGGTCAAACAGGGGGCCGGGGCGAGCAGTACTTC. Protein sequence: CASGQTGGRGEQYF.

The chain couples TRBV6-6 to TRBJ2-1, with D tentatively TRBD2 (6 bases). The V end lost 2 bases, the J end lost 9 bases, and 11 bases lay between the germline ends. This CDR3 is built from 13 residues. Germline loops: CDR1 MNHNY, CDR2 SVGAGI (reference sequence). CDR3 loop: CASSYLLGGEQFF. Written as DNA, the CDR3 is TGTGCCAGCAGTTACCTCCTGGGGGGTGAGCAGTTCTTC.

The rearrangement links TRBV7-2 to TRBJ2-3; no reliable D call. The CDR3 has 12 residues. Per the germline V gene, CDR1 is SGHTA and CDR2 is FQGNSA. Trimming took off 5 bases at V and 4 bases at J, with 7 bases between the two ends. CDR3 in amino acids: CASSPFSDTQYF. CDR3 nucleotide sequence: TGTGCCAGCAGCCCCTTCTCAGATACGCAGTATTTT.

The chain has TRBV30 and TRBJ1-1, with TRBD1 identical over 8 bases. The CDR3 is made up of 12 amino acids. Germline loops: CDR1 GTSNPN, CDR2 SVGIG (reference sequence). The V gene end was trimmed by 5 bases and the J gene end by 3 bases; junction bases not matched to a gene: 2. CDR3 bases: TGTGCCTGGCAGGGGGCCGACACTGAAGCTTTCTTT. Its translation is CAWQGADTEAFF.

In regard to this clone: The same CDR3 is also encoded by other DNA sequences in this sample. The chain's CDR3 is CSVGQGANEQYF. For the CDR3, the DNA is TGCAGCGTTGGACAGGGGGCCAACGAGCAGTACTTC. The chain combines TRBV29-1 with TRBJ2-7; 10 positions agree with TRBD1. Germline CDR1 SQVTM, CDR2 ANQGSEA. Trimming removed 4 bases from V and 5 bases from J; junction bases left unmatched: 2. This CDR3 comprises 12 residues.

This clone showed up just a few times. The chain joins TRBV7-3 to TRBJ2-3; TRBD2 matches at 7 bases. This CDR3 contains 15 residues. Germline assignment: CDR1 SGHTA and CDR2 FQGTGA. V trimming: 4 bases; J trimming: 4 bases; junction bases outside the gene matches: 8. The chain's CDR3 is CASSSGRAMPDTQYF. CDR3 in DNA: TGTGCCAGCAGCTCGGGGAGGGCGATGCCAGATACGCAGTATTTT.